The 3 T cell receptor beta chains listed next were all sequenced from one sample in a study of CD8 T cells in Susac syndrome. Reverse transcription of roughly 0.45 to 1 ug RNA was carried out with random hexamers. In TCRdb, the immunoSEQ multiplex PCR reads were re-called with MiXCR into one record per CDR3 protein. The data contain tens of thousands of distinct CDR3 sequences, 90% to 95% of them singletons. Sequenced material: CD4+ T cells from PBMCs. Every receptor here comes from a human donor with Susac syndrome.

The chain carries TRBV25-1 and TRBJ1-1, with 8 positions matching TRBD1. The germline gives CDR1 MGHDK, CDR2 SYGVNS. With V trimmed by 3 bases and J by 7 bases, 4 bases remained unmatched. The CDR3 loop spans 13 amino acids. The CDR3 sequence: CASSDPGTGEAFF. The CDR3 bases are TGTGCCAGCAGTGACCCGGGGACAGGTGAAGCTTTCTTT.

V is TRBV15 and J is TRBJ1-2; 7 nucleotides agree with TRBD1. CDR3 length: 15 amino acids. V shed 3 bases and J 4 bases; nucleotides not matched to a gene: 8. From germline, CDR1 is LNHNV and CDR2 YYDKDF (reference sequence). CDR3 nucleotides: TGTGCCACCAGCAGGGGAGGGGACAGAGGCTATGGCTACACCTTC. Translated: CATSRGGDRGYGYTF.

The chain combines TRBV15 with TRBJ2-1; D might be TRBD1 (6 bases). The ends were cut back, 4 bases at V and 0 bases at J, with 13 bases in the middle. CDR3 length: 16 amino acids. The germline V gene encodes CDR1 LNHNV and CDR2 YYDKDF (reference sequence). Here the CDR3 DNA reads TGTGCCACCAGCACCGGACAGACGAGCTCCTACAATGAGCAGTTCTTC. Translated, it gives CATSTGQTSSYNEQFF.